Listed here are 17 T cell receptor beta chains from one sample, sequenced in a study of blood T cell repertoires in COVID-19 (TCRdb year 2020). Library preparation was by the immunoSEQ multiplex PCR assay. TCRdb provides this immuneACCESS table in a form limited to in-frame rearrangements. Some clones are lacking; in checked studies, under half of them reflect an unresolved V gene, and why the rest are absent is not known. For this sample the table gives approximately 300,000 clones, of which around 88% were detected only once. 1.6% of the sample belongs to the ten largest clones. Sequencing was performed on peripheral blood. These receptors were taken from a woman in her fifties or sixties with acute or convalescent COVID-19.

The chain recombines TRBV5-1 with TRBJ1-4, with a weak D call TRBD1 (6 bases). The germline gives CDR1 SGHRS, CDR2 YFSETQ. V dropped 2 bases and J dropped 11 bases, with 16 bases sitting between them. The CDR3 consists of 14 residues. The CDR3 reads CASSFGQGNGKLFF. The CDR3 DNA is TGCGCCAGCAGCTTCGGGCAGGGGAATGGGAAACTGTTTTTT.

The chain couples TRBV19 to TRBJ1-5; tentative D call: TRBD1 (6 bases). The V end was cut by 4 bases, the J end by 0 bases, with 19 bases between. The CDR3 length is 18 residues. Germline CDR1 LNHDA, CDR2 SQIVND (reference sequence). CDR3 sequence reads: CASSTAQGKVNSNQPQHF. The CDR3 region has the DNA TGTGCCAGTAGTACCGCTCAGGGGAAGGTTAATAGCAATCAGCCCCAGCATTTT. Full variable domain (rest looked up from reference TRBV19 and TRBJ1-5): DGGITQSPKYLFRKEGQNVTLSCEQNLNHDAMYWYRQDPGQGLRLIYYSQIVNDFQKGDIAEGYSVSREKKESFPLTVTSAQKNPTAFYLCASSTAQGKVNSNQPQHFGDGTRLSIL.

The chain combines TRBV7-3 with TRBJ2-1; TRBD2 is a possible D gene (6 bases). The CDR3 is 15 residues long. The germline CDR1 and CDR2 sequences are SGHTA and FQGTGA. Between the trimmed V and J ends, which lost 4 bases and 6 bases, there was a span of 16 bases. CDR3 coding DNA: TGTGCCAGCAGCTCCATGGGGGGACTCCTCAATGAGCAGTTCTTC. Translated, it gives CASSSMGGLLNEQFF.

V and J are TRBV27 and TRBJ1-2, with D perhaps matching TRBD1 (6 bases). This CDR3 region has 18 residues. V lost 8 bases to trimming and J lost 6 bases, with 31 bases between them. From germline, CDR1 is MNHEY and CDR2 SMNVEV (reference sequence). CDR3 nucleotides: TGTGCCAGCTTTGCTCAACAGGGTCGACCCGACCTAACGGATGGCTACACCTTC. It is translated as CASFAQQGRPDLTDGYTF.

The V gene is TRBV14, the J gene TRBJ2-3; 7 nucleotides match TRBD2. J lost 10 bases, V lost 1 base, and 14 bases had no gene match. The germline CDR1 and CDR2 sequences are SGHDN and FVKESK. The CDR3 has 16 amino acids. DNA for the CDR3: TGTGCCAGCAGCCAAGTGAGGGGACTACTCTTTGGTCCGCAGTATTTT. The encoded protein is CASSQVRGLLFGPQYF.

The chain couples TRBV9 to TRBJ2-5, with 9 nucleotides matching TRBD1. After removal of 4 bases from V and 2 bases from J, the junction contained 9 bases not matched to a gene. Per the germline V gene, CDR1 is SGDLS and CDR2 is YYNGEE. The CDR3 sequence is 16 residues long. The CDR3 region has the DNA TGTGCCAGCAGCTTAGCACCGGGACAGGGACAAGAGACCCAGTACTTC. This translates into CASSLAPGQGQETQYF.

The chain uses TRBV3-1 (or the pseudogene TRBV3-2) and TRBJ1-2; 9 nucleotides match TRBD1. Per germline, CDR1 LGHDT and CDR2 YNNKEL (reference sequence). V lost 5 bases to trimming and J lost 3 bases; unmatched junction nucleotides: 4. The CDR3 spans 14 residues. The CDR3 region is CASSSRDRDYGYTF. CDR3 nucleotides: TGTGCCAGCAGCAGCCGGGACAGGGACTATGGCTACACCTTC.

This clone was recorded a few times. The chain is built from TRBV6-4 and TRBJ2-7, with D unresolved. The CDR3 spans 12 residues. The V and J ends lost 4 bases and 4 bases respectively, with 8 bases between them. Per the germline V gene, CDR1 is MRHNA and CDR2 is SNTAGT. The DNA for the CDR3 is TGTGCCAGCAGTGGCTTCGAGTACGAGCAGTACTTC. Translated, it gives CASSGFEYEQYF.

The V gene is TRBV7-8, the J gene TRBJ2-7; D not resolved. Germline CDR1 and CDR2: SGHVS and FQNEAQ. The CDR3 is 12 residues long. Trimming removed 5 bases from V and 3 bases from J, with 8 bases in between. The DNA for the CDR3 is TGTGCCAGCAGCCTTACAGACTACGAGCAGTACTTC. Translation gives CASSLTDYEQYF.

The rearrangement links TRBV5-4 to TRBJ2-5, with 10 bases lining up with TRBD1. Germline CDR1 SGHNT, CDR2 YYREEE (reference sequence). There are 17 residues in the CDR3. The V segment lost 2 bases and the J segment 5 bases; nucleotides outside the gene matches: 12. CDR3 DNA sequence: TGTGCCAGCAGCTTACTGACAGGGGGCGAGCGGTGGGAGACCCAGTACTTC. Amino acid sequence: CASSLLTGGERWETQYF. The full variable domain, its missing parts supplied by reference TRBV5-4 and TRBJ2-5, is ETGVTQSPTHLIKTRGQQVTLRCSSQSGHNTVSWYQQALGQGPQFIFQYYREEENGRGNFPPRFSGLQFPNYSSELNVNALELDDSALYLCASSLLTGGERWETQYFGPGTRLLVL.

CDR3 in amino acids: CASGGLATSEQYF. In DNA form, the CDR3 reads TGTGCCAGTGGGGGACTAGCAACCTCCGAGCAGTACTTC. The V gene is TRBV19, the J gene TRBJ2-7, with TRBD2 identical over 9 bases. The germline V gene has CDR1 LNHDA and CDR2 SQIVND (reference sequence). Trimming removed 8 bases from V and 6 bases from J; junction bases left unmatched: 8. The length of the CDR3 is 13 residues.

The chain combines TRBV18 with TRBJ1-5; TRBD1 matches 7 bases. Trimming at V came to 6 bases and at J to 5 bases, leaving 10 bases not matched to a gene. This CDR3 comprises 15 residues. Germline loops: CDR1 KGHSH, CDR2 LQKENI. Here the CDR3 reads CASSPGTASYQPQHF. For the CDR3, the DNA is TGTGCCAGCTCGCCGGGGACAGCATCCTATCAGCCCCAGCATTTT.

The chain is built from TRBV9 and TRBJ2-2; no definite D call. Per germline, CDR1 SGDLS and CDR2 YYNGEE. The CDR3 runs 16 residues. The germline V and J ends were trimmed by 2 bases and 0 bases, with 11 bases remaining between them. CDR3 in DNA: TGTGCCAGCAGCGTTGCAGGTGTTGCGAACACCGGGGAGCTGTTTTTT. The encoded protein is CASSVAGVANTGELFF.

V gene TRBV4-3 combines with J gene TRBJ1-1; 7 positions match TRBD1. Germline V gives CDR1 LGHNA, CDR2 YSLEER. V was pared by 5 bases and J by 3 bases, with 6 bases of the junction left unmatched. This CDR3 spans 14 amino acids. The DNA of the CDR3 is TGCGCCAGCAGCTACAGGGGTCGGGACACTGAAGCTTTCTTT. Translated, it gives CASSYRGRDTEAFF.

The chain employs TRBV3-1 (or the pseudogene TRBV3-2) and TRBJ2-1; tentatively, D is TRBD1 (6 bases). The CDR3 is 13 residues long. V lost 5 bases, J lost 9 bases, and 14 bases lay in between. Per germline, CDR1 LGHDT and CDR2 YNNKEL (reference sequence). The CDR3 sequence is CASSSFWDTEQFF. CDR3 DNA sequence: TGTGCCAGCAGCTCCTTTTGGGACACTGAGCAGTTCTTC.

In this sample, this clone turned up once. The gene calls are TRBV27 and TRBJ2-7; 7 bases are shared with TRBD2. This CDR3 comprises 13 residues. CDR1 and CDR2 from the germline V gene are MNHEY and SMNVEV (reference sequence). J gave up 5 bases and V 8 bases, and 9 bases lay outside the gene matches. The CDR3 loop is CASALREFDEQYF. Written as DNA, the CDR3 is TGTGCCAGCGCTCTGCGGGAGTTCGACGAGCAGTACTTC.

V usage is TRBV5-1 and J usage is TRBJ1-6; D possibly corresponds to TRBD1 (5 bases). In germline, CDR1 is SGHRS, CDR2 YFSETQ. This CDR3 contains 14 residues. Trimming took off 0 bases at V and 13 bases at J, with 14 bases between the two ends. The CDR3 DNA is TGCGCCAGCAGCTTGGGATCCGGGGGATTCCCCCTCCACTTT. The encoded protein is CASSLGSGGFPLHF.